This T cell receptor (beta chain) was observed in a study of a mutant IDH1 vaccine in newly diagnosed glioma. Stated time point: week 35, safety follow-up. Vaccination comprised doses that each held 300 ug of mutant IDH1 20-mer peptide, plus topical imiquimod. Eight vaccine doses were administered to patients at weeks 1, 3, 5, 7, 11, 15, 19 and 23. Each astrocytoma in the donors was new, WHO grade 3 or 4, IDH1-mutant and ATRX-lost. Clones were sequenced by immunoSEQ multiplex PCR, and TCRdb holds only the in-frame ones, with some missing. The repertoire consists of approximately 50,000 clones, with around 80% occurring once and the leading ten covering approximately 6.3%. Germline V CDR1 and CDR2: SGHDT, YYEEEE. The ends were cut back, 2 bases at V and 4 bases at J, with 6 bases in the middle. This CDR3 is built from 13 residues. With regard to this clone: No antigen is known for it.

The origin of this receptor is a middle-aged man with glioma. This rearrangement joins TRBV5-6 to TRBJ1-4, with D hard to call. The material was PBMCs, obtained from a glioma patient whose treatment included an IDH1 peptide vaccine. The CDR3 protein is CASSFWGNEKLFF. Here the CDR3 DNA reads TGTGCCAGCAGCTTTTGGGGTAATGAAAAACTGTTTTTT.